This T cell receptor (beta chain) derives from a study of blood T cell repertoires in COVID-19. Study overall: Acute and convalescent COVID-19 specimens originated in the United States, Italy and Spain. T cells, B-cell-depleted T cells, or PBMCs provided the cDNA or gDNA that served as material.

Original analysis: How many nucleated cells were present was estimated from reference gene primer amplification. Clones were read by immunoSEQ multiplex PCR, and TCRdb kept only the in-frame ones, dropping some. The V and J calls and clone size were taken over from that table, and D and trimming were inferred from the DNA. The data contain fewer than 250,000 clones, nearly 85% of them singletons. Input material: peripheral blood. This TCR was recovered from a human donor in a cohort sampled during active COVID-19.

DNA of the CDR3: TGTGCCAGCAGCTGGACTAGCGCGAGCTCCTACGAGCAGTACTTC. Translated: CASSWTSASSYEQYF. This chain uses TRBV7-9 with TRBJ2-7; 9 positions match TRBD2. The germline V gene encodes CDR1 SEHNR and CDR2 FQNEAQ (reference sequence). The V gene end was trimmed by 4 bases and the J gene end by 0 bases; junction bases not matched to a gene: 4. CDR3 size: 15 residues.